This T cell receptor (beta chain) was retrieved from a study of early T cells in non-severe SARS-CoV-2 infection. Details on this clonotype: Given a much more abundant clone one base away, this may be a read error.

Individual cDNA molecules carried attached unique molecular identifiers. A single record per CDR3 protein comes from TCRdb applying MiXCR to the 5' RACE reads. There are 70,000 or so distinct CDR3 sequences in the sample; about 13% occur only once, and about an eighth lies in the top ten. In germline, CDR1 is SGHRS, CDR2 YFSETQ. V shed 3 bases and J 2 bases; nucleotides not matched to a gene: 4. The length of the CDR3 is 14 residues. This receptor was obtained from an adult who was a healthcare worker with PCR-confirmed SARS-CoV-2 infection or an uninfected control (not recorded which). Material for sequencing was whole blood. V usage is TRBV5-1 and J usage is TRBJ1-1; 7 bases line up with TRBD1. CDR3 coding DNA: TGCGCCAGCAGCTCGGACAGGTTTAACACTGAAGCTTTCTTT. Its protein product is CASSSDRFNTEAFF.